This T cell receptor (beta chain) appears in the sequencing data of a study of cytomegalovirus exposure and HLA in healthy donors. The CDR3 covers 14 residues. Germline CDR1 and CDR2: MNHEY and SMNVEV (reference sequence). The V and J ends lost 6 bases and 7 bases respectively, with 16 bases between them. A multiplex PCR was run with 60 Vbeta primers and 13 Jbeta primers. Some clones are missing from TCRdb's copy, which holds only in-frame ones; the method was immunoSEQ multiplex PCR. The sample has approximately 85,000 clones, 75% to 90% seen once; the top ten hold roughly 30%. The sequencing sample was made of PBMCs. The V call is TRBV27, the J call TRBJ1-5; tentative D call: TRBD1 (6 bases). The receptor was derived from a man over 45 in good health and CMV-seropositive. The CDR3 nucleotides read TGTGCCAGCAGCCCGACCTACAGGGACCAGCCCCAGCATTTT. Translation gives CASSPTYRDQPQHF.